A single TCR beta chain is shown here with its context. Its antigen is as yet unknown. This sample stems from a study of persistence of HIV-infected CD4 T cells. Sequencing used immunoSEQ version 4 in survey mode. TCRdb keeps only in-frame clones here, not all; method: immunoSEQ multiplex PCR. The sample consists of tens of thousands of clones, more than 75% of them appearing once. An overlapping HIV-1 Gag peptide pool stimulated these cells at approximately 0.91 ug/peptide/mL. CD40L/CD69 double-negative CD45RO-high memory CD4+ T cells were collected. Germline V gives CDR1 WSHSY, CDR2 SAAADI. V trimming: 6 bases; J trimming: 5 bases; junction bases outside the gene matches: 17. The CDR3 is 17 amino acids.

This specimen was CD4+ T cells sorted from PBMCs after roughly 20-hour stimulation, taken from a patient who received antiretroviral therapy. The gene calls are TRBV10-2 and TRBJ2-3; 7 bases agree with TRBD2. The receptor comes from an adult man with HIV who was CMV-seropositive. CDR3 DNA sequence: TGCGCCAGCAGCCCTATTCTGTGGGGGGGAGGTGGAGATACGCAGTATTTT. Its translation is CASSPILWGGGGDTQYF.